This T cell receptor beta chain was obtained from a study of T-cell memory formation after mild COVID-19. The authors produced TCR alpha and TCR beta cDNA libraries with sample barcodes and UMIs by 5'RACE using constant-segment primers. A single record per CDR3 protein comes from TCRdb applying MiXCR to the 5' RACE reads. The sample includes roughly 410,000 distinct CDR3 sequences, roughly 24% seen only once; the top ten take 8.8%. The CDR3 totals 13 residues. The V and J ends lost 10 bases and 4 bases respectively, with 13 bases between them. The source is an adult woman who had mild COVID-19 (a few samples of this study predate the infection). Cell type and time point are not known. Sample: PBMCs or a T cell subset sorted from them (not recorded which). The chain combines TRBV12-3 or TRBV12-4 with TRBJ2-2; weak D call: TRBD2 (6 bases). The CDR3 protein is CAIRPAGTGELFF. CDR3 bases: TGTGCCATCAGGCCAGCGGGCACCGGGGAGCTGTTTTTT.